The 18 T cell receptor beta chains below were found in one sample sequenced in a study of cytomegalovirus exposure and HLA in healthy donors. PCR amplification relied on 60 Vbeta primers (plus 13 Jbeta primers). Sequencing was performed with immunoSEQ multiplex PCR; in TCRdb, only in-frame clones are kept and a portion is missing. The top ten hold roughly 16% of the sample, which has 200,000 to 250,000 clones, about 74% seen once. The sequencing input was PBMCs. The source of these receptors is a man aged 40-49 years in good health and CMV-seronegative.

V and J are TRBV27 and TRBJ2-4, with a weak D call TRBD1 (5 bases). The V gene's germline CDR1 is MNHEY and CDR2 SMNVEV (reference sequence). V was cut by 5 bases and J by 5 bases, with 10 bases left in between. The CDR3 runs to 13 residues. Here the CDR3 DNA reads TGTGCCAGCAGTCCAGGGTATGAAAACATTCAGTACTTC. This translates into CASSPGYENIQYF.

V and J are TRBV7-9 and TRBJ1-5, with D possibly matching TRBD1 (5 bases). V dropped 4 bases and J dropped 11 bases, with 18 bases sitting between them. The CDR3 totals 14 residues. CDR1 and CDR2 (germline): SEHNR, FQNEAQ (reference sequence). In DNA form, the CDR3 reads TGTGCCAGCAGCTCGGGACTTAGGGAGGGGACCCAGCATTTT. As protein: CASSSGLREGTQHF.

CDR3 amino acids: CASSSTQGIWHEQYF. The CDR3 nucleotides are TGTGCCAGCAGTTCCACTCAGGGGATATGGCACGAGCAGTACTTC. The rearrangement joins TRBV27 to TRBJ2-5, with D maybe TRBD1 (6 bases). The J call may not be correct, given that the DNA end is closer to TRBJ2-7. This CDR3 contains 15 residues. Germline-derived CDR1 and CDR2 are MNHEY and SMNVEV (reference sequence).

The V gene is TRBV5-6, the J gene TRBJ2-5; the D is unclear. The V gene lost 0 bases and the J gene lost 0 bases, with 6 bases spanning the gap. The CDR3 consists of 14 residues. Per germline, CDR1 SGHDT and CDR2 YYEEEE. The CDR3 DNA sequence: TGTGCCAGCAGCTTGGCCTCGTACCAAGAGACCCAGTACTTC. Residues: CASSLASYQETQYF.

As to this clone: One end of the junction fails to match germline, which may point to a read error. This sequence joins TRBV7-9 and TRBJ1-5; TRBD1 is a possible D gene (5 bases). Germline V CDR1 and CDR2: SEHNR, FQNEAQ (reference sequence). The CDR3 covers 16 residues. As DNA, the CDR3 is TGTTCCAGCAGCTTAGGCCAGGGCACGGGCAATCAGCCCCAGCATTTT. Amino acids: CSSSLGQGTGNQPQHF.

CDR3 DNA: TGTGCCAGCAGTTATGGGACAGGGGGAAGAGAGACCCAGTACTTC. As protein: CASSYGTGGRETQYF. The chain is built from TRBV6-5 and TRBJ2-5; the match to TRBD1 covers 11 bases. V gave up 3 bases and J gave up 4 bases; unmatched junction bases: 4. The V gene's germline CDR1 is MNHEY and CDR2 SVGAGI. The CDR3 length is 15 residues.

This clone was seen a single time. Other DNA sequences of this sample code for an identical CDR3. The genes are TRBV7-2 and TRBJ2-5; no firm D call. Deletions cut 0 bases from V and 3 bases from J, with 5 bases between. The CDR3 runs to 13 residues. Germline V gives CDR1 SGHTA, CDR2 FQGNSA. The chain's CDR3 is CASSLAREETQYF. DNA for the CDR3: TGTGCCAGCAGCTTAGCTCGGGAAGAGACCCAGTACTTC.

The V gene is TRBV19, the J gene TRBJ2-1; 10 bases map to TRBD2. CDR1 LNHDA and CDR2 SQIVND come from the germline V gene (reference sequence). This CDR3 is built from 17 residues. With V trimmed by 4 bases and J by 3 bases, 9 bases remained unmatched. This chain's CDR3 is CASSNLAGGRDYNEQFF. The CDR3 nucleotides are TGTGCCAGTAGTAATTTAGCGGGGGGTCGGGACTACAATGAGCAGTTCTTC.

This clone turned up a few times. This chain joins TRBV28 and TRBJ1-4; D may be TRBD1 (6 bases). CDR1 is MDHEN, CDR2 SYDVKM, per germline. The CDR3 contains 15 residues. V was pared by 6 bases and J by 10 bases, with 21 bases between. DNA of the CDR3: TGTGCCAGCAGCTCTGGGGGGGGCCGGTTCGGAAAACTGTTTTTT. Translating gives CASSSGGGRFGKLFF.

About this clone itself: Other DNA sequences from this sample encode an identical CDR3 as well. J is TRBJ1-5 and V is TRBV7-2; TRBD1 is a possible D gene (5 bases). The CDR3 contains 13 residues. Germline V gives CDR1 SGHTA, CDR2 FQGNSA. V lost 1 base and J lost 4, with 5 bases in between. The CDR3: CASSLGQNQPQHF. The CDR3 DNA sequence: TGTGCCAGCAGCTTAGGACAGAATCAGCCCCAGCATTTT. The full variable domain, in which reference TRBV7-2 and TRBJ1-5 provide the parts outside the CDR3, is GAGVSQSPSNKVTEKGKDVELRCDPISGHTALYWYRQSLGQGLEFLIYFQGNSAPDKSGLPSDRFSAERTGGSVSTLTIQRTQQEDSAVYLCASSLGQNQPQHFGDGTRLSIL.

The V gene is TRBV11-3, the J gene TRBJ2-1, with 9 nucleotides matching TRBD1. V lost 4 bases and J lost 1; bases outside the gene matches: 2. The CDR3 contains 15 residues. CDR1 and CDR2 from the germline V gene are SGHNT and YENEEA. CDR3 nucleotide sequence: TGTGCCAGCAGCTGGGGGACAGGGTCCTACAATGAGCAGTTCTTC. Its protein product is CASSWGTGSYNEQFF.

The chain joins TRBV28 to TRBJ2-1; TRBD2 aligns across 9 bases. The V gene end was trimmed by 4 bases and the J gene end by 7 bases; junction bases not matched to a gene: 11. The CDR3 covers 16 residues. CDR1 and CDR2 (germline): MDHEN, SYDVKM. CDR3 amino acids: CASSSVLAGWENEQFF. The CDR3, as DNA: TGTGCCAGCAGTTCCGTCCTAGCGGGATGGGAGAATGAGCAGTTCTTC.

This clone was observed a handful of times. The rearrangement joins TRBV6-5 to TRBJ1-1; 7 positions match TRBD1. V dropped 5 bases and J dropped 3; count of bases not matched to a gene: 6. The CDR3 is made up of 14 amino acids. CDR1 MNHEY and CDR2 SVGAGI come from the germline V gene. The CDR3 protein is CASSPDRVYTEAFF. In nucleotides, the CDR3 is TGTGCCAGCAGTCCCGACAGGGTGTACACTGAAGCTTTCTTT.

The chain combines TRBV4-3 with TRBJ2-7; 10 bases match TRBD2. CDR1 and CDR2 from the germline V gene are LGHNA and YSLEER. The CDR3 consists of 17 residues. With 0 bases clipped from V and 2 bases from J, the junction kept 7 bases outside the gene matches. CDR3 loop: CASSQDRTSGAAYEQYF. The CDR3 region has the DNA TGCGCCAGCAGCCAAGACCGTACTAGCGGGGCCGCCTACGAGCAGTACTTC.

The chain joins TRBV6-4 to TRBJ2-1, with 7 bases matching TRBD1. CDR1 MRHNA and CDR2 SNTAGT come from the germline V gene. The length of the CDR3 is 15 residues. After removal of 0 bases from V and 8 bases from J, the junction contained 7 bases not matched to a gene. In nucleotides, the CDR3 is TGTGCCAGCAGTGACTCTGGGACAGAGAACGATGAGCAGTTCTTC. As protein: CASSDSGTENDEQFF.

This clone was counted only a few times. The CDR3 sequence: CASTPGTSNTEAFF. The CDR3 DNA sequence: TGTGCCAGTACACCCGGGACATCGAACACTGAAGCTTTCTTT. The J gene is TRBJ1-1, the V gene TRBV7-9; D is possibly TRBD1 (6 bases). The germline gives CDR1 SEHNR, CDR2 FQNEAQ (reference sequence). Between the trimmed V and J ends, which lost 9 bases and 1 base, there was a span of 15 bases. The CDR3 sequence is 14 residues long.

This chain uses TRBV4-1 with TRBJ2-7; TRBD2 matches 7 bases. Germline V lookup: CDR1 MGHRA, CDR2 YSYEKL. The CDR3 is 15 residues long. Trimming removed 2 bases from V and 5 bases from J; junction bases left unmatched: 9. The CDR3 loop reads CASSQQVRGSNEQYF. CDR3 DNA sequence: TGCGCCAGCAGCCAACAAGTCCGCGGGAGTAACGAGCAGTACTTC.

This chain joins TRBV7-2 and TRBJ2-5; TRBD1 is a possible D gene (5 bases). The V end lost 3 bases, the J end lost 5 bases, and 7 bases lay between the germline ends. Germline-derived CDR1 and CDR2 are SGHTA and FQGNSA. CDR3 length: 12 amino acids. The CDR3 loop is CASSFRVETQYF. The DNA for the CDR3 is TGTGCCAGCAGCTTCAGGGTGGAGACCCAGTACTTC. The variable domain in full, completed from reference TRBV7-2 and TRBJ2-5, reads GAGVSQSPSNKVTEKGKDVELRCDPISGHTALYWYRQSLGQGLEFLIYFQGNSAPDKSGLPSDRFSAERTGGSVSTLTIQRTQQEDSAVYLCASSFRVETQYFGPGTRLLVL.